A single sample is the source of the 21 T cell receptor beta chains below, sequenced in a study of shared clonotypes between healthy human individuals. Naive CD8 isolation took CD45RO-negative cells positively selected for CCR7 and excluded terminally differentiated effector memory CD45RA+ cells. The protocol was immunoSEQ multiplex PCR, while the TCRdb copy is restricted to in-frame clones and leaves out a portion. In the table there are around 2,000,000 clones, less than 95% of which are singletons. The material sequenced was naive CD8+ T cells sorted from blood. These receptor sequences come from a man between 18 and 35 years old in good health.

The V and J genes are TRBV27 and TRBJ2-5; possibly TRBD1 or TRBD2 for D (6 bases each). V was clipped by 1 base and J by 1 base, with 10 bases between them. Germline values: CDR1 MNHEY, CDR2 SMNVEV (reference sequence). This CDR3 contains 15 residues. CDR3 residues: CASSLLGGRQETQYF. DNA of the CDR3: TGTGCCAGCAGTTTATTGGGGGGCCGCCAAGAGACCCAGTACTTC.

The rearrangement links TRBV6-1 to TRBJ1-2, with 8 positions matching TRBD1. With 5 bases clipped from V and 5 bases from J, the junction kept 4 bases outside the gene matches. Germline V gene sequence: CDR1 MNHNS, CDR2 SASEGT. CDR3 size: 13 residues. CDR3: CASSTTGGYGYTF. The CDR3 bases are TGTGCCAGCAGTACTACAGGGGGTTATGGCTACACCTTC.

V gene TRBV27 combines with J gene TRBJ2-4; maybe TRBD1 (6 bases). This CDR3 has 18 amino acids. Trimming took 6 bases from V and 2 from J, leaving 23 bases between them. The V gene's germline CDR1 is MNHEY and CDR2 SMNVEV (reference sequence). The CDR3 DNA reads as TGTGCCAGCAGCCCCCACCCAGGGACAATTATATCCAAAAACATTCAGTACTTC. Protein sequence: CASSPHPGTIISKNIQYF.

This chain uses TRBV4-3 with TRBJ2-7; D is uncertain. Germline CDR1 LGHNA, CDR2 YSLEER. V lost 1 base and J 5 bases, leaving 6 bases between the germline ends. The CDR3 is 12 amino acids. The CDR3 bases are TGCGCCAGCAGCCAAGGAGGAGACGAGCAGTACTTC. Protein sequence: CASSQGGDEQYF.

The rearrangement joins TRBV7-2 to TRBJ2-1, with D possibly being TRBD2 (6 bases). V lost 1 base, J lost 4 bases, and 14 bases lay in between. The germline gives CDR1 SGHTA, CDR2 FQGNSA. The CDR3 is 16 residues long. CDR3 amino acids: CASSLDLGGGYNEQFF. The CDR3 DNA follows: TGTGCCAGCAGCTTAGATTTGGGGGGAGGATACAATGAGCAGTTCTTC.

Points on this clone: This same CDR3 is encoded by further DNA sequences in the sample. V usage is TRBV11-1 and J usage is TRBJ2-7; 8 positions agree with TRBD1. Germline loops: CDR1 SGHAT, CDR2 FQDESV (reference sequence). The CDR3 loop spans 13 amino acids. V was pared by 2 bases and J by 4 bases, with 1 base of the junction left unmatched. The DNA for the CDR3 is TGTGCCAGCAGCTTAACAGGGGGATACGAGCAGTACTTC. Protein product: CASSLTGGYEQYF.

Concerning this clone itself: This sample includes further DNA sequences coding for the same CDR3. The chain has TRBV5-6 and TRBJ2-7; D is possibly TRBD2 (5 bases). V lost 4 bases and J lost 1, with 12 bases in between. Germline V CDR1 and CDR2: SGHDT, YYEEEE. The CDR3 sequence is 14 residues long. DNA of the CDR3: TGTGCCAGCAGCCTAGGGTCGGGATCCTACGAGCAGTACTTC. This gives the protein CASSLGSGSYEQYF.

V and J are TRBV4-1 and TRBJ2-2, with TRBD2 matching over 8 bases. V dropped 4 bases and J dropped 7; count of bases not matched to a gene: 5. This CDR3 region has 14 residues. CDR1 MGHRA and CDR2 YSYEKL come from the germline V gene. This CDR3 is CASSRAGVVGELFF. Written as DNA, the CDR3 is TGCGCCAGCAGCCGAGCGGGAGTTGTCGGGGAGCTGTTTTTT.

The rearrangement links TRBV13 to TRBJ2-7; 12 positions agree with TRBD1. The CDR3 spans 16 residues. CDR1 is PRHDT, CDR2 FYEKMQ, per germline (reference sequence). Unmatched junction bases numbered 10, after V lost 5 bases and J lost 5 bases. The CDR3 loop is CASSHTPGQGANEQYF. The DNA for the CDR3 is TGTGCCAGCAGCCATACTCCGGGACAGGGGGCCAACGAGCAGTACTTC.

This clone appeared once. The J gene is TRBJ1-5, the V gene TRBV19; 7 nucleotides match TRBD1. In germline, CDR1 is LNHDA, CDR2 SQIVND (reference sequence). The length of the CDR3 is 17 residues. The V gene end was trimmed by 3 bases and the J gene end by 0 bases; junction bases not matched to a gene: 8. The CDR3 bases are TGTGCCAGTAGTATCTTCGGGACAGCTTATAGCAATCAGCCCCAGCATTTT. Translating gives CASSIFGTAYSNQPQHF.

The V gene is TRBV7-9, the J gene TRBJ1-1, with 7 nucleotides matching TRBD1. Germline V CDR1 and CDR2: SEHNR, FQNEAQ (reference sequence). This CDR3 contains 14 residues. The V and J ends lost 5 bases and 1 base, in that order; junction bases with no gene match: 4. The DNA for the CDR3 is TGTGCCAGCAGCAAGGGGGCCGCGAACACTGAAGCTTTCTTT. Translated: CASSKGAANTEAFF. The variable domain in full, with the rest retrieved from reference TRBV7-9 and TRBJ1-1, is DTGVSQNPRHKITKRGQNVTFRCDPISEHNRLYWYRQTLGQGPEFLTYFQNEAQLEKSRLLSDRFSAERPKGSFSTLEIQRTEQGDSAMYLCASSKGAANTEAFFGQGTRLTVV.

The rearrangement uses TRBV13 and TRBJ2-3; no clear D gene. Deletions cut 5 bases from V and 1 base from J, with 10 bases between. Germline loops: CDR1 PRHDT, CDR2 FYEKMQ (reference sequence). The CDR3 covers 14 residues. The CDR3 protein is CASSPERGTDTQYF. CDR3 DNA sequence: TGTGCCAGCAGCCCCGAAAGGGGCACAGATACGCAGTATTTT.

The CDR3 is CATSSVWDNEQFF. The DNA for the CDR3 is TGTGCCACCAGCAGCGTATGGGACAATGAGCAGTTCTTC. This sequence joins TRBV15 and TRBJ2-1; D is unresolved. Per the germline V gene, CDR1 is LNHNV and CDR2 is YYDKDF (reference sequence). The CDR3 consists of 13 residues. Between the trimmed V and J ends, which lost 3 bases and 5 bases, there was a span of 8 bases.

The V call is TRBV13, the J call TRBJ2-3; possibly TRBD1 for D (7 bases). V lost 0 bases and J 6 bases, leaving 19 bases between the germline ends. Germline assignment: CDR1 PRHDT and CDR2 FYEKMQ (reference sequence). The CDR3 spans 17 residues. The CDR3 nucleotides are TGTGCCAGCAGCTTAGGCCAGGGGGAACTCGGGGGCGATACGCAGTATTTT. Translated: CASSLGQGELGGDTQYF.

This chain connects TRBV28 to TRBJ2-5, with 7 nucleotides matching TRBD1. The CDR3 is made up of 13 amino acids. Germline V gene lookup returns CDR1 MDHEN and CDR2 SYDVKM. The ends lost 6 bases at V and 3 bases at J; junction bases unmatched: 4. The DNA of the CDR3 is TGTGCCAGCAGCCGGGACAGCGAAGAGACCCAGTACTTC. This gives the protein CASSRDSEETQYF.

This chain links TRBV6-6 with TRBJ2-7; D may be TRBD2 (5 bases). CDR3 length: 14 amino acids. Germline V lookup: CDR1 MNHNY, CDR2 SVGAGI (reference sequence). V was clipped by 1 base and J by 4 bases, with 11 bases between them. The chain's CDR3 is CASSYLAGMYEQYF. CDR3 nucleotide sequence: TGTGCCAGCAGTTACTTGGCGGGTATGTACGAGCAGTACTTC.

This chain joins TRBV27 and TRBJ2-7, with D tentatively TRBD1 or TRBD2 (6 bases each). Looked up from germline, CDR1 is MNHEY and CDR2 is SMNVEV (reference sequence). V lost 8 bases to trimming and J lost 9 bases, with 26 bases between them. CDR3 length: 15 residues. CDR3 protein: CASGDLHLQGGWQYF. The DNA of the CDR3 is TGTGCCAGCGGAGACCTCCACTTACAGGGAGGTTGGCAGTACTTC.

The chain uses TRBV10-3 and TRBJ1-2; the D gene is possibly TRBD1 (6 bases). Trimming left V 4 bases short and J 3 bases short, with 15 bases between. From germline, CDR1 is ENHRY and CDR2 SYGVKD. This CDR3 has 15 residues. The CDR3: CAISGRGVRDYGYTF. As DNA, the CDR3 is TGTGCCATCAGTGGAAGGGGGGTAAGGGACTATGGCTACACCTTC.

J is TRBJ1-6 and V is TRBV30; D gene uncertain. Trimming took 8 bases from V and 0 from J, leaving 20 bases between them. CDR1 is GTSNPN, CDR2 SVGIG, per germline (reference sequence). The CDR3 sequence is 17 residues long. The CDR3 nucleotides read TGTGCCGGGCGTAGGGTACACTATAGCTCCTATAATTCACCCCTCCACTTT. Amino acids: CAGRRVHYSSYNSPLHF.

This clone is a singleton in its sample. The gene calls are TRBV6-1 and TRBJ2-1; D possibly corresponds to TRBD2 (5 bases). The CDR3 consists of 16 residues. The V and J ends lost 3 bases and 6 bases respectively, with 18 bases between them. Germline V lookup: CDR1 MNHNS, CDR2 SASEGT. CDR3 nucleotides: TGTGCCAGCAGTGATACTCGGGGATTCCTCGGCAATGAGCAGTTCTTC. Residues: CASSDTRGFLGNEQFF.

This sequence joins TRBV10-3 and TRBJ1-3; possibly TRBD1 for D (5 bases). CDR1 and CDR2 (germline): ENHRY, SYGVKD. The CDR3 is 16 amino acids. Trimming left V 4 bases short and J 3 bases short, with 16 bases between. CDR3 protein: CAISGVKGTDGNTIYF. The CDR3 DNA reads TGTGCCATCAGTGGAGTGAAAGGGACCGATGGAAACACCATATATTTT.